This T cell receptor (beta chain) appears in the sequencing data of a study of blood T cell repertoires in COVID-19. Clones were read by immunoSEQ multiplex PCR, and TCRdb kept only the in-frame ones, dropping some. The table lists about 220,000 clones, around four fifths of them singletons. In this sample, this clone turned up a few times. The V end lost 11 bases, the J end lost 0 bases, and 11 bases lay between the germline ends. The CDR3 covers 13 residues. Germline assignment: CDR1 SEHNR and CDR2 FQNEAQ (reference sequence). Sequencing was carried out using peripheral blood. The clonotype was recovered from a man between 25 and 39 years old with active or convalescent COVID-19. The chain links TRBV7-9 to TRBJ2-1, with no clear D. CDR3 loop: CAAAYRSYNEQFF. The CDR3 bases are TGTGCCGCGGCCTATCGCTCCTACAATGAGCAGTTCTTC.